These 15 T cell receptor beta chains were all obtained from the same sample, sequenced in a study of early T cells in non-severe SARS-CoV-2 infection. Each CDR3 protein gets one entry after TCRdb re-called the 5' RACE reads with MiXCR. This table holds about 27,000 distinct CDR3 sequences, around 3% found once. The sample taken for sequencing was whole blood. The receptors were sampled from an adult who was a healthcare worker with PCR-confirmed SARS-CoV-2 infection or an uninfected control (not recorded which).

This clonotype has at least ten counts. The genes are TRBV29-1 and TRBJ1-1; TRBD1 agrees at 11 bases. This CDR3 has 13 residues. Germline V gene data show CDR1 as SQVTM and CDR2 as ANQGSEA. J lost 6 bases, V lost 4 bases, and 4 bases had no gene match. The CDR3 protein is CSVAGQGAPEAFF. In DNA, the CDR3 is TGCAGCGTTGCCGGACAGGGGGCTCCTGAAGCTTTCTTT.

This clonotype was recorded at least ten times. The gene calls are TRBV11-2 and TRBJ2-1, with a tentative D call TRBD2 (5 bases). There are 12 residues in the CDR3. Trimming took off 5 bases at V and 11 bases at J, with 13 bases between the two ends. The germline gives CDR1 SGHAT, CDR2 FQNNGV. CDR3 DNA sequence: TGTGCCAGCAGCCCGACTGGAGGTAAGCAGTTCTTC. Its protein is CASSPTGGKQFF.

This clonotype has ten or more counts. The chain employs TRBV10-2 and TRBJ2-5; D possibly matches TRBD1 or TRBD2 (5 bases each). Deletions cut 3 bases from V and 2 bases from J, with 22 bases between. Germline-derived CDR1 and CDR2 are WSHSY and SAAADI. CDR3 length: 18 residues. As DNA, the CDR3 is TGCGCCAGCAGTGAACTCCGACTCGAGGGGTTTGATCAAGAGACCCAGTACTTC. Translated: CASSELRLEGFDQETQYF.

This chain joins TRBV18 and TRBJ1-2, with D possibly matching TRBD1 (5 bases). The CDR3 is 13 residues long. The germline V gene has CDR1 KGHSH and CDR2 LQKENI. Between the trimmed V and J ends, which lost 3 bases and 4 bases, there was a span of 9 bases. The CDR3 coding sequence is TGTGCCAGCTCACCCCCGGGGGGCTATGGCTACACCTTC. This codes for CASSPPGGYGYTF.

J is TRBJ2-1 and V is TRBV3-1; D possibly matches TRBD1 or TRBD2 (5 bases each). Per germline, CDR1 LGHDT and CDR2 YNNKEL (reference sequence). The ends were cut back, 4 bases at V and 8 bases at J, with 18 bases in the middle. The CDR3 is made up of 15 amino acids. Here the CDR3 DNA reads TGTGCCAGCAGCCCAAGAGGGACCGCCACACATGAGCAGTTCTTC. Encoded protein: CASSPRGTATHEQFF.

This clonotype was counted at least ten times. V gene TRBV12-3 or TRBV12-4 combines with J gene TRBJ1-1; unclear D gene. The CDR3 runs to 13 residues. Between the trimmed V and J ends, which lost 2 bases and 1 base, there was a span of 5 bases. The CDR3 sequence is CASSLQRNTEAFF. The CDR3 bases are TGTGCCAGCAGTTTACAGAGGAACACTGAAGCTTTCTTT.

This clonotype was seen ten or more times. The V call is TRBV5-1, the J call TRBJ2-1; 9 bases line up with TRBD1. The CDR3 is 13 residues long. V lost 3 bases, J lost 12 bases, and 7 bases stayed unmatched. CDR1 and CDR2 from the germline V gene are SGHRS and YFSETQ. As DNA, the CDR3 is TGCGCCAGCAGCTCAGGACAGGGGTTCGTGCAGTTCTTC. Protein product: CASSSGQGFVQFF.

This clonotype was observed many times. This chain joins TRBV2 and TRBJ2-7, with D possibly TRBD1 on 6 matching bases. Germline V lookup: CDR1 SNHLY, CDR2 FYNNEI. Trimming took 3 bases from V and 4 from J, leaving 7 bases between them. The CDR3 sequence is 12 residues long. The CDR3 is CASSDTGYEQYV. CDR3 coding DNA: TGTGCCAGCAGTGATACAGGGTACGAGCAGTACGTC.

This clonotype was found many times. The chain uses TRBV24-1 and TRBJ1-2, with D hard to call. This CDR3 is 12 amino acids long. Trimming shortened V by 0 bases and J by 7 bases, and 5 bases separated the two germline ends. Germline V CDR1 and CDR2: KGHDR, SFDVKD. CDR3 loop: CATSDLLGGYTF. Here the CDR3 DNA reads TGTGCCACCAGTGATTTGCTGGGTGGCTACACCTTC.

This clonotype was seen ten or more times. This chain links TRBV5-1 with TRBJ2-3; TRBD2 is a possible D gene (6 bases). The germline V gene encodes CDR1 SGHRS and CDR2 YFSETQ. The CDR3 has 15 residues. V was shortened by 1 base and J by 0 bases, with 9 bases between the two germline ends. The CDR3 sequence: CASSLSGLSTDTQYF. CDR3 DNA: TGCGCCAGCAGCTTGTCCGGACTAAGCACAGATACGCAGTATTTT.

This clonotype was picked up many times. V gene TRBV18 combines with J gene TRBJ1-4; 10 bases agree with TRBD1. J was trimmed by 7 bases and V by 3 bases; bases with no gene match: 8. This CDR3 region has 16 residues. CDR1 and CDR2 from the germline V gene are KGHSH and LQKENI. The CDR3 here is CASSPKSDRGREKLFF. CDR3 in DNA: TGTGCCAGCTCACCCAAATCTGACAGGGGGCGTGAAAAACTGTTTTTT.

There are many counts of this clonotype. The chain joins TRBV19 to TRBJ1-5; no reliable D call. CDR1 and CDR2 from the germline V gene are LNHDA and SQIVND (reference sequence). This CDR3 is built from 13 residues. Between the trimmed V and J ends, which lost 4 bases and 4 bases, there was a span of 8 bases. This CDR3 is CASSTTTNQPQHF. In DNA, the CDR3 is TGTGCCAGTAGTACGACTACGAATCAGCCCCAGCATTTT.

By frequency in the sample, this clonotype is medium-sized. The rearrangement links TRBV3-1 to TRBJ2-6; D is ambiguous. Trimming stripped 5 bases from V and 0 bases from J, with 8 bases between. This CDR3 spans 15 amino acids. Germline values: CDR1 LGHDT, CDR2 YNNKEL (reference sequence). The CDR3 coding sequence is TGTGCCAGCAGCACGACGAGCTCTGGGGCCAACGTCCTGACTTTC. This gives the protein CASSTTSSGANVLTF.

By share, this clonotype ranks as medium-sized (0.01 to 0.1%). V and J are TRBV5-1 and TRBJ1-2, with D hard to call. CDR1 is SGHRS and CDR2 is YFSETQ in the germline V gene. The germline V and J ends were trimmed by 7 bases and 3 bases, with 16 bases remaining between them. The CDR3 sequence is 14 residues long. In DNA form, the CDR3 reads TGCGCCAGCCGCCAATCATCCGGGTACTATGGCTACACCTTC. It is translated as CASRQSSGYYGYTF.

This clonotype was seen a few times. J is TRBJ1-5 and V is TRBV6-6; 8 bases agree with TRBD1. This CDR3 contains 16 residues. V lost 4 bases to trimming and J lost 4 bases; unmatched junction nucleotides: 9. The germline gives CDR1 MNHNY, CDR2 SVGAGI (reference sequence). This chain's CDR3 is CASSSFSTGENQPQHF. CDR3 in DNA: TGTGCCAGCAGTTCCTTTTCGACAGGGGAGAATCAGCCCCAGCATTTT.